One sample yielded the 28 T cell receptor beta chains listed below, sequenced in a study of neoadjuvant nivolumab and ipilimumab in lung cancer (dated by TCRdb to 2018 to 2020). Libraries were constructed by the immunoSEQ multiplex PCR assay. What TCRdb holds here is the immuneACCESS table cut down to in-frame rearrangements. Part of the clones is not present; checked against another copy, under half of the missing clones reflect an unresolved V gene, and the others are unexplained. This sample is represented by 3,900 or so clones; about 79% of them were singletons. Over 1.3% of the sample comes from the top ten. The sample's time point, from its label and the paper: at surgical resection after neoadjuvant nivolumab +/- ipilimumab. The sample was peripheral blood, taken after neoadjuvant nivolumab, alone or with ipilimumab, at or shortly before surgery. The origin of the receptors is an adult with non-small cell lung cancer.

This clone was counted once. This rearrangement joins TRBV6-6 to TRBJ1-2; tentative D call: TRBD1 (5 bases). The V end was cut by 4 bases, the J end by 4 bases, with 13 bases between. CDR3 length equals 14 residues. CDR1 is MNHNY and CDR2 is SVGAGI in the germline V gene (reference sequence). This CDR3 reads CASSLSQGPYGYTF. In nucleotides, the CDR3 is TGTGCCAGCAGTTTATCCCAGGGCCCCTATGGCTACACCTTC.

This clone was recorded a few times. The chain links TRBV28 to TRBJ2-7, with TRBD2 as a possible D gene (5 bases). Germline CDR1 is MDHEN and CDR2 is SYDVKM. The CDR3 sequence is 12 residues long. Trimming left V 6 bases short and J 5 bases short, with 11 bases between. As DNA, the CDR3 is TGTGCCAGCAGCCCTCCGAGGGACGAGCAGTACTTC. Translation: CASSPPRDEQYF.

This chain connects TRBV6-5 to TRBJ1-1; D possibly corresponds to TRBD1 (5 bases). The CDR3 has 15 amino acids. V was pared by 5 bases and J by 0 bases, with 13 bases between. The germline gives CDR1 MNHEY, CDR2 SVGAGI. In DNA, the CDR3 is TGTGCCAGCAGTCGCCAGGGAGGTCTGAACACTGAAGCTTTCTTT. Translating gives CASSRQGGLNTEAFF.

The J gene is TRBJ2-7, the V gene TRBV6-5, with D maybe TRBD1 (5 bases). Per germline, CDR1 MNHEY and CDR2 SVGAGI. V was cut by 5 bases and J by 6 bases, with 14 bases left in between. This CDR3 has 13 residues. CDR3 region: CASSRSGFAEQYF. CDR3 DNA: TGTGCCAGCAGTCGTTCAGGGTTTGCCGAGCAGTACTTC.

The chain joins TRBV5-1 to TRBJ2-3; D gene unclear. The germline CDR1 and CDR2 sequences are SGHRS and YFSETQ. The CDR3 spans 14 residues. The V and J ends lost 0 bases and 2 bases respectively, with 7 bases between them. For the CDR3, the DNA is TGCGCCAGCAGCTTGGTCCAGCTCACAGATACGCAGTATTTT. Protein: CASSLVQLTDTQYF.

The chain has TRBV28 and TRBJ2-3, with a possible D match to TRBD2 (6 bases). Per the germline V gene, CDR1 is MDHEN and CDR2 is SYDVKM. Deletions cut 3 bases from V and 6 bases from J, with 16 bases between. The CDR3 is made up of 15 amino acids. The CDR3 region is CASSFGGKETDTQYF. The CDR3, as DNA: TGTGCCAGCAGTTTTGGAGGGAAAGAGACGGATACGCAGTATTTT.

The V call is TRBV6-6, the J call TRBJ2-7; 9 bases match TRBD1. The CDR3 has 14 residues. The V gene end was trimmed by 6 bases and the J gene end by 2 bases; junction bases not matched to a gene: 5. The germline CDR1 and CDR2 sequences are MNHNY and SVGAGI (reference sequence). This CDR3 is CASSRGTGTYEQYF. Written as DNA, the CDR3 is TGTGCCAGCAGCCGCGGGACAGGGACCTACGAGCAGTACTTC.

The rearrangement links TRBV5-4 to TRBJ2-5; 9 bases fit TRBD2. CDR1 SGHNT and CDR2 YYREEE come from the germline V gene (reference sequence). This CDR3 is 17 amino acids long. With V trimmed by 4 bases and J by 4 bases, 14 bases remained unmatched. CDR3 DNA: TGTGCCAGCAGCCCCCTCGGGCGCGGGAGGGCCACAGAGACCCAGTACTTC. Protein product: CASSPLGRGRATETQYF.

The chain recombines TRBV28 with TRBJ1-5; D not certain. Germline CDR1 reads MDHEN; CDR2 reads SYDVKM. This CDR3 is built from 12 residues. Trimming took off 10 bases at V and 4 bases at J, with 11 bases between the two ends. The CDR3 sequence: CATLLGNQPQHF. The CDR3 DNA reads as TGTGCCACCTTACTGGGGAATCAGCCCCAGCATTTT. Full variable domain (rest looked up from reference TRBV28 and TRBJ1-5): DVKVTQSSRYLVKRTGEKVFLECVQDMDHENMFWYRQDPGLGLRLIYFSYDVKMKEKGDIPEGYSVSREKKERFSLILESASTNQTSMYLCATLLGNQPQHFGDGTRLSIL.

The chain joins TRBV2 to TRBJ2-3; 10 positions agree with TRBD1. The CDR3 length is 14 residues. Germline trimming cut 7 bases from V and 6 bases from J; bases unmatched to any gene: 7. Germline CDR1 reads SNHLY; CDR2 reads FYNNEI. CDR3 coding DNA: TGTGCCAGCAACAGGGACAGGGGCCAGGATACGCAGTATTTT. Translated: CASNRDRGQDTQYF.

This clone has just a few counts. In nucleotides, the CDR3 is TGTGCCAGTAACAGGCAGGAGTATCAGCCCCAGCATTTT. Translated: CASNRQEYQPQHF. V usage is TRBV19 and J usage is TRBJ1-5; possibly TRBD1 for D (5 bases). V gave up 7 bases and J gave up 5 bases, with 12 bases separating them. Germline values: CDR1 LNHDA, CDR2 SQIVND (reference sequence). The CDR3 extends over 13 amino acids.

The chain links TRBV5-1 to TRBJ1-5; D is ambiguous. Germline V gene data show CDR1 as SGHRS and CDR2 as YFSETQ. The CDR3 sequence is 15 residues long. V shed 0 bases and J shed 0 bases, with 7 bases lying between them. DNA of the CDR3: TGCGCCAGCAGCTTGGATGGAGATAGCAATCAGCCCCAGCATTTT. Translated, it gives CASSLDGDSNQPQHF.

CDR3 nucleotide sequence: TGTGCCAGCAGTTACCAGGGACAGGGCAATCAGCCCCAGCATTTT. This sequence encodes CASSYQGQGNQPQHF. V and J are TRBV6-6 and TRBJ1-5, with 8 bases that match TRBD1. This CDR3 is built from 15 residues. Trimming removed 2 bases from V and 2 bases from J; junction bases left unmatched: 2. Germline values: CDR1 MNHNY, CDR2 SVGAGI (reference sequence).

This clone was picked up a small number of times. J is TRBJ2-2 and V is TRBV30; D may be TRBD1 (5 bases). The CDR3 is 14 residues long. With 2 bases removed from V and 1 base from J, the gap between germline ends came to 8 bases. Germline assignment: CDR1 GTSNPN and CDR2 SVGIG (reference sequence). The CDR3 DNA reads as TGTGCCTGGAGTATCGACAGGAACACCGGGGAGCTGTTTTTT. This codes for CAWSIDRNTGELFF.

This clone was observed a few times. The chain is built from TRBV10-3 and TRBJ1-1, with D unclear. Germline-derived CDR1 and CDR2 are ENHRY and SYGVKD. Trimming pared 2 bases from V and 2 bases from J, leaving 12 bases between. The CDR3 extends over 15 amino acids. The CDR3 reads CAISEGGRGNTEAFF. DNA of the CDR3: TGTGCCATCAGTGAGGGTGGCAGAGGTAACACTGAAGCTTTCTTT.

This clone turned up a few times. The chain carries TRBV10-3 and TRBJ2-7; possibly TRBD2 for D (5 bases). Trimming shortened V by 6 bases and J by 6 bases, and 12 bases separated the two germline ends. Germline CDR1 ENHRY, CDR2 SYGVKD. This CDR3 spans 12 amino acids. The CDR3 sequence is CAIRRTSGEQYF. The CDR3 region has the DNA TGTGCCATCAGGAGAACTAGTGGCGAGCAGTACTTC.

This clone was seen a handful of times. The rearrangement uses TRBV25-1 and TRBJ1-2; D might be TRBD1 (5 bases). The CDR3 totals 18 residues. V was trimmed by 5 bases and J by 4 bases, leaving 26 bases between them. Germline-derived CDR1 and CDR2 are MGHDK and SYGVNS. As DNA, the CDR3 is TGTGCCAGCAGTTCCACTGAGGTCAGTGGGGGATTTGTCTATGGCTACACCTTC. It codes for CASSSTEVSGGFVYGYTF.

CDR3 nucleotides: TGTGCCATCATGGGACAGGGGATCGGGGAGCTGTTTTTT. It yields the protein CAIMGQGIGELFF. The chain couples TRBV10-3 to TRBJ2-2, with 10 nucleotides matching TRBD1. The V segment lost 7 bases and the J segment 7 bases; nucleotides outside the gene matches: 3. The CDR3 has 13 residues. Germline CDR1 reads ENHRY; CDR2 reads SYGVKD.

The V gene is TRBV23-1, the J gene TRBJ2-5; D may be TRBD1 (5 bases). TRBV23-1 is given ORF status, its function remaining uncertain. Between the trimmed V and J ends, which lost 0 bases and 4 bases, there was a span of 12 bases. The CDR3 sequence is 15 residues long. The CDR3 protein is CASSQSPGFRETQYF. Here the CDR3 DNA reads TGCGCCAGCAGTCAATCCCCAGGGTTCAGAGAGACCCAGTACTTC.

This clone was picked up a small number of times. J is TRBJ2-7 and V is TRBV28; 8 nucleotides align to TRBD1. Germline values: CDR1 MDHEN, CDR2 SYDVKM. With V trimmed by 4 bases and J by 2 bases, 7 bases remained unmatched. The CDR3 length is 15 residues. The CDR3 sequence is CASSSGATGAYEQYF. The DNA for the CDR3 is TGTGCCAGCAGTTCCGGAGCGACAGGGGCCTACGAGCAGTACTTC. The full variable domain, in which reference TRBV28 and TRBJ2-7 provide the parts outside the CDR3, is DVKVTQSSRYLVKRTGEKVFLECVQDMDHENMFWYRQDPGLGLRLIYFSYDVKMKEKGDIPEGYSVSREKKERFSLILESASTNQTSMYLCASSSGATGAYEQYFGPGTRLTVT.

This clone has a handful of counts. This rearrangement joins TRBV28 to TRBJ2-1; D gene ambiguous. The germline V and J ends were trimmed by 10 bases and 12 bases, with 13 bases remaining between them. The V gene's germline CDR1 is MDHEN and CDR2 SYDVKM. CDR3 length: 10 amino acids. The CDR3 nucleotides read TGTGCCACCACCTCAGATGGGCAGTTCTTC. Translation gives CATTSDGQFF. Full variable domain (outside the CDR3, taken from reference TRBV28 and TRBJ2-1): DVKVTQSSRYLVKRTGEKVFLECVQDMDHENMFWYRQDPGLGLRLIYFSYDVKMKEKGDIPEGYSVSREKKERFSLILESASTNQTSMYLCATTSDGQFFGPGTRLTVL.

In its sample, this clone was seen a few times. The V and J genes are TRBV9 and TRBJ1-2, with D perhaps matching TRBD1 (6 bases). Trimming removed 4 bases at V and 0 bases at J, with 13 bases between. This CDR3 region has 15 residues. In germline, CDR1 is SGDLS, CDR2 YYNGEE. This CDR3 reads CASSPDRASNYGYTF. The CDR3 DNA is TGTGCCAGCAGCCCGGACAGAGCCTCTAACTATGGCTACACCTTC.

This clone showed up just a few times. This chain links TRBV14 with TRBJ2-7; 12 nucleotides agree with TRBD1. Unmatched junction bases numbered 4, after V lost 4 bases and J lost 6 bases. Germline assignment: CDR1 SGHDN and CDR2 FVKESK. The CDR3 is 14 amino acids. The CDR3 DNA reads TGTGCCAGCAGCCGGGGACAGGGGGCCGTCGAGCAGTACTTC. This sequence encodes CASSRGQGAVEQYF.

The rearrangement joins TRBV27 to TRBJ2-5; 12 bases map to TRBD2. CDR1 is MNHEY and CDR2 is SMNVEV in the germline V gene (reference sequence). The CDR3 runs to 17 residues. Trimming at V came to 6 bases and at J to 5 bases, leaving 13 bases not matched to a gene. The CDR3 protein is CASSSRLAGGPRETQYF. The CDR3 coding sequence is TGTGCCAGCAGCTCTCGGCTAGCGGGAGGGCCACGGGAGACCCAGTACTTC.

The chain carries TRBV6-5 and TRBJ2-1, with a weak D call TRBD1 (6 bases). V was cut by 3 bases and J by 6 bases, with 18 bases left in between. Germline CDR1 reads MNHEY; CDR2 reads SVGAGI. CDR3 length: 16 amino acids. Here the CDR3 reads CASSYEGDKGLNEQFF. CDR3 coding DNA: TGTGCCAGCAGTTATGAAGGGGACAAGGGCCTCAATGAGCAGTTCTTC.

The chain couples TRBV15 to TRBJ1-5; 7 positions match TRBD1. The junction had 11 bases not matched to a gene; V was cut back by 3 bases and J by 6 bases. The germline V gene has CDR1 LNHNV and CDR2 YYDKDF (reference sequence). The CDR3 extends over 16 amino acids. CDR3 bases: TGTGCCACCAGCAGTACAGGGGAGGTAGGTCGTCAGCCCCAGCATTTT. Amino acid sequence: CATSSTGEVGRQPQHF.

There are a few counts of this clone. The chain couples TRBV9 to TRBJ2-2; D is possibly TRBD1 (6 bases). Looked up from germline, CDR1 is SGDLS and CDR2 is YYNGEE. Deletions cut 6 bases from V and 6 bases from J, with 15 bases between. CDR3 length equals 14 residues. The chain's CDR3 is CASTSGTKAGELFF. CDR3 DNA: TGTGCCAGCACTTCCGGGACAAAGGCCGGGGAGCTGTTTTTT.

V is TRBV5-4 and J is TRBJ1-2; 10 bases fit TRBD1. Losses at the gene ends were 2 bases for V and 8 bases for J; bases not matched to a gene: 9. Germline lookup yields CDR1 SGHNT and CDR2 YYREEE (reference sequence). The CDR3 covers 15 residues. The CDR3 region is CASSFPGQGMGGYTF. DNA for the CDR3: TGTGCCAGCAGCTTTCCGGGACAGGGGATGGGGGGCTACACCTTC.